Shown below are 9 T cell receptor beta chains from a single sample sequenced in a study of early T cells in non-severe SARS-CoV-2 infection. TCRdb re-analysed the 5' RACE reads in MiXCR, keeping a single row per CDR3 protein. The sample lists fewer than 85,000 distinct CDR3 sequences, around 15% seen once, with roughly 4.2% in the top ten. Here the sequenced sample was whole blood, taken at baseline. The receptor source for this set is an adult who was a healthcare worker with PCR-confirmed SARS-CoV-2 infection or an uninfected control (not recorded which).

The V gene is TRBV28, the J gene TRBJ2-5, with D possibly TRBD1 on 6 matching bases. This CDR3 region has 11 residues. Germline V gene lookup returns CDR1 MDHEN and CDR2 SYDVKM. The V gene lost 7 bases and the J gene lost 7 bases, with 10 bases spanning the gap. The CDR3 loop is CASTRGLTQYF. The CDR3, as DNA: TGTGCCAGCACAAGGGGGTTGACCCAGTACTTC.

The chain couples TRBV5-3 to TRBJ2-2; 11 bases match TRBD2. TRBV5-3 is assigned to the ORF class and has an uncertain function. The CDR3 loop spans 16 amino acids. J lost 3 bases, V lost 2 bases, and 3 bases had no gene match. The CDR3 coding sequence is TGTGCCAGAAGCTTAGGGACTAGCGGAGACACCGGGGAGCTGTTTTTT. This translates into CARSLGTSGDTGELFF.

In this sample, this clonotype turned up a few times. The junction departs from the called germline gene at one end, perhaps through a read error. The chain recombines TRBV5-8 with TRBJ2-7, with 7 bases aligning to TRBD2. The CDR3 contains 11 residues. Germline V gene sequence: CDR1 SGHTS, CDR2 YDEGEE. The CDR3 nucleotides read TGCGGCGGTGGGAGGGCCTACGAGCAGTACTTC. Translated: CGGGRAYEQYF. The variable domain in full, completed from reference TRBV5-8 and TRBJ2-7, reads EAGVTQSPTHLIKTRGQQATLRCSPISGHTSVYWYQQALGLGLQFLLWYDEGEERNRGNFPPRFSGRQFPNYSSELNVNALELEDSALYLCGGGRAYEQYFGPGTRLTVT.

The genes are TRBV7-2 and TRBJ2-2; D is perhaps TRBD1 or TRBD2 (6 bases each). This CDR3 spans 16 amino acids. Germline CDR1 SGHTA, CDR2 FQGNSA. V lost 4 bases to trimming and J lost 6 bases, with 18 bases between them. The CDR3: CASSYRGTLEAGELFF. Written as DNA, the CDR3 is TGTGCCAGCAGCTATCGGGGGACATTGGAGGCCGGGGAGCTGTTTTTT.

This clonotype was picked up many times. The chain combines TRBV6-6 with TRBJ2-1, with 14 bases aligning to TRBD2. The CDR3 has 15 amino acids. The V and J ends lost 6 bases and 7 bases, in that order; junction bases with no gene match: 5. Germline assignment: CDR1 MNHNY and CDR2 SVGAGI (reference sequence). The CDR3 bases are TGTGCCAGCAGCCGACTAGCGGGAGGGCCTAATGAGCAGTTCTTC. Its protein product is CASSRLAGGPNEQFF.

This clonotype was seen ten or more times. The CDR3 DNA reads TGTGCCAGCAGACGCCTGACTCGACTAGCGGGAGGAACTGAGCAGTACTTC. It specifies CASRRLTRLAGGTEQYF. This chain joins TRBV11-2 and TRBJ2-7; 13 bases map to TRBD2. V dropped 6 bases and J dropped 7; count of bases not matched to a gene: 15. The CDR3 runs 17 residues. Germline CDR1 reads SGHAT; CDR2 reads FQNNGV.

Note on this clonotype: Given a much more abundant clone one base away, this may be a read error. V usage is TRBV11-2 and J usage is TRBJ2-1, with TRBD2 identical over 7 bases. The CDR3 length is 16 residues. CDR1 is SGHAT and CDR2 is FQNNGV in the germline V gene. This CDR3 reads CASSPSLAGSCNEQFF. The CDR3 DNA is TGTGCCAGCAGCCCCTCCTTAGCGGGCTCCTGCAATGAGCAGTTCTTC.

The chain combines TRBV11-1 with TRBJ2-3; the D gene is possibly TRBD1 (5 bases). V was trimmed by 2 bases and J by 0 bases, leaving 9 bases between them. CDR1 SGHAT and CDR2 FQDESV come from the germline V gene (reference sequence). This CDR3 has 15 amino acids. The CDR3 is CASSLMTESTDTQYF. The CDR3 DNA reads TGTGCCAGCAGCTTAATGACAGAAAGCACAGATACGCAGTATTTT.

The V call is TRBV5-1, the J call TRBJ2-1; D may be TRBD2 (5 bases). The CDR3 totals 12 residues. Germline lookup yields CDR1 SGHRS and CDR2 YFSETQ. V lost 2 bases, J lost 8 bases, and 8 bases lay in between. The CDR3 DNA reads as TGCGCCAGCAGCTTTACTAGTTATGAGCAGTTCTTC. It yields the protein CASSFTSYEQFF.